The 19 T cell receptor beta chains given below trace back to one sample, sequenced in a study of T cell repertoires in cytomegalovirus infection (dated by TCRdb to about 2019). Reads for this sample came from an Illumina HiSeq 1500. TCRdb reprocessed the public reads (quality trimming at Q25 with fastp, clone calling with MiXCR) and kept in-frame beta chains. Rows with one shared CDR3 protein collapse into an entry with the most common genes and DNA. The sample table lists over 250,000 distinct CDR3 sequences, about 23% of them with a count of one. The biggest ten clones account for approximately 15% of the sample. The specimen sequenced was PBMCs. Every receptor here comes from a human donor in good health (CMV status not recorded). Some clones in this sample may be carry-over from other donors' samples.

The chain uses TRBV11-2 and TRBJ1-1; D gene unclear. Trimming took off 4 bases at V and 6 bases at J, with 9 bases between the two ends. The CDR3 is made up of 12 amino acids. Germline CDR1 reads SGHAT; CDR2 reads FQNNGV. In DNA, the CDR3 is TGTGCCAGCAGCTCCCCCTACGCTGAAGCTTTCTTT. Translating gives CASSSPYAEAFF.

The rearrangement uses TRBV4-1 and TRBJ2-2, with 9 bases that match TRBD2. The CDR3 is made up of 17 amino acids. The ends lost 0 bases at V and 4 bases at J; junction bases unmatched: 6. The germline gives CDR1 MGHRA, CDR2 YSYEKL. The CDR3 DNA is TGCGCCAGCAGCCAAGATTCAAGCGGGGGGCTCACCGGGGAGCTGTTTTTT. Protein: CASSQDSSGGLTGELFF.

Comments on this clonotype: Being one base from a much bigger clone, this may be a read error. The chain recombines TRBV7-2 with TRBJ2-7, with 9 bases matching TRBD1. With V trimmed by 5 bases and J by 5 bases, 7 bases remained unmatched. Germline-derived CDR1 and CDR2 are SGHTA and FQGNSA. The CDR3 length is 14 residues. The CDR3 loop reads CTSSPGQGNNEQYF. DNA of the CDR3: TGTACCAGCAGCCCGGGACAGGGCAACAACGAGCAGTACTTC.

J is TRBJ2-5 and V is TRBV7-2; tentative D call: TRBD1 (5 bases). V gave up 2 bases and J gave up 5 bases, with 15 bases separating them. The germline CDR1 and CDR2 sequences are SGHTA and FQGNSA. CDR3 length equals 15 residues. DNA of the CDR3: TGTGCCAGCAGCTTATTCTTCAGGGCTGGGGAGACCCAGTACTTC. Its translation is CASSLFFRAGETQYF.

The chain carries TRBV6-2 or TRBV6-3 and TRBJ2-2; either TRBD1 or TRBD2 may fit D (7 bases each). Per germline, CDR1 MNHEY and CDR2 SVGEGT. The CDR3 length is 18 residues. V lost 5 bases and J lost 5, with 24 bases in between. The chain's CDR3 is CASSPQGGMFQWTGELFF. Here the CDR3 DNA reads TGTGCCAGCAGTCCCCAGGGGGGGATGTTCCAGTGGACCGGGGAGCTGTTTTTT.

This clonotype was seen a handful of times. The gene calls are TRBV20-1 and TRBJ2-7; D remains unclear. V lost 4 bases and J lost 1, with 14 bases in between. This CDR3 spans 14 amino acids. Germline CDR1 is DFQATT and CDR2 is SNEGSKA (reference sequence). CDR3 region: CSATSVKASYEQYF. The CDR3 DNA reads TGCAGTGCTACCTCGGTGAAAGCTTCCTACGAGCAGTACTTC.

This clonotype was seen many times. This sequence joins TRBV12-3 or TRBV12-4 and TRBJ2-3; D is unresolved. Deletions cut 7 bases from V and 0 bases from J, with 17 bases between. CDR3 length equals 16 residues. CDR3 DNA: TGTGCCAGCATGGGTCTCGAACCATCTAGCACAGATACGCAGTATTTT. Protein sequence: CASMGLEPSSTDTQYF.

The chain uses TRBV7-2 and TRBJ1-3; D remains unclear. This CDR3 comprises 12 residues. Germline assignment: CDR1 SGHTA and CDR2 FQGNSA. The ends were cut back, 5 bases at V and 4 bases at J, with 6 bases in the middle. The CDR3 nucleotides read TGTGCCAGCAGCGTACAGGGAAACACCATATATTTT. It yields the protein CASSVQGNTIYF.

This clonotype was detected only a few times. The chain employs TRBV27 and TRBJ2-1, with a weak D call TRBD2 (7 bases). Germline CDR1 MNHEY, CDR2 SMNVEV (reference sequence). The V gene lost 8 bases and the J gene lost 8 bases, with 25 bases spanning the gap. This CDR3 has 16 residues. In DNA form, the CDR3 reads TGTGCCAGCCATGGGGGCGGGAGAGGGTACGGATATGAGCAGTTCTTC. Translation: CASHGGGRGYGYEQFF.

Notes on this clonotype: An end of the junction does not agree with germline; a read error may underlie this. V usage is TRBV6-2 or TRBV6-3 and J usage is TRBJ2-3; a weak D match, TRBD1 (5 bases). Germline assignment: CDR1 MNHEY and CDR2 SVGEGT. The CDR3 has 14 residues. CDR3 coding DNA: TGTGCCCGCAGGGCCAAGGGGCCCACAGATACGCAGTATTTT. Translation gives CARRAKGPTDTQYF.

There are many counts of this clonotype. The chain joins TRBV7-2 to TRBJ2-1; D ambiguous. Trimming stripped 5 bases from V and 4 bases from J, with 15 bases between. The CDR3 extends over 15 amino acids. Germline V gene sequence: CDR1 SGHTA, CDR2 FQGNSA. In DNA, the CDR3 is TGTGCCAGCAGCCCCGAGGAGCGCCGATACAATGAGCAGTTCTTC. The encoded protein is CASSPEERRYNEQFF.

This chain joins TRBV27 and TRBJ2-5, with a tentative D call TRBD2 (6 bases). V was cut by 4 bases and J by 2 bases, with 17 bases left in between. CDR3 length: 16 residues. Germline assignment: CDR1 MNHEY and CDR2 SMNVEV (reference sequence). CDR3 nucleotides: TGTGCCAGCAGTTCTAGCGTATCAGGCTTGCAAGAGACCCAGTACTTC. It encodes CASSSSVSGLQETQYF.

J is TRBJ2-7 and V is TRBV15; D is perhaps TRBD1 (7 bases). Trimming cost V 0 bases and J 1 base, with 10 bases left between them. The CDR3 has 15 amino acids. CDR1 and CDR2 from the germline V gene are LNHNV and YYDKDF (reference sequence). CDR3 bases: TGTGCCACCAGCAGAGAAGCAGGGGGGTCCTACGAGCAGTACTTC. It translates to CATSREAGGSYEQYF.

This clonotype has just one count. V gene TRBV29-1 combines with J gene TRBJ1-2; no definite D call. The germline V gene has CDR1 SQVTM and CDR2 ANQGSEA. V was clipped by 0 bases and J by 4 bases, with 9 bases between them. There are 13 residues in the CDR3. CDR3 sequence (DNA): TGCAGCGTTGAAGATAAAACACGCTATGGCTACACCTTC. This translates into CSVEDKTRYGYTF. The variable domain in full, with the rest retrieved from reference TRBV29-1 and TRBJ1-2, is SAVISQKPSRDICQRGTSLTIQCQVDSQVTMMFWYRQQPGQSLTLIATANQGSEATYESGFVIDKFPISRPNLTFSTLTVSNMSPEDSSIYLCSVEDKTRYGYTFGSGTRLTVV.

The chain carries TRBV28 and TRBJ2-4, with D possibly TRBD2 on 6 matching bases. Trimming left V 10 bases short and J 15 bases short, with 19 bases between. CDR3 size: 11 residues. The germline V gene encodes CDR1 MDHEN and CDR2 SYDVKM. CDR3 coding DNA: TGTGCCACCCACGGGTGGGAGGTAATGTACTTC. Translated, it gives CATHGWEVMYF. Looking up the rest from reference TRBV28 and TRBJ2-4 gives the full variable domain: DVKVTQSSRYLVKRTGEKVFLECVQDMDHENMFWYRQDPGLGLRLIYFSYDVKMKEKGDIPEGYSVSREKKERFSLILESASTNQTSMYLCATHGWEVMYFGAGTRLSVL.

This clonotype was detected ten times or more. The gene calls are TRBV12-3 or TRBV12-4 and TRBJ2-3, with no clear D. The V end lost 6 bases, the J end lost 0 bases, and 13 bases lay between the germline ends. The CDR3 is made up of 15 amino acids. CDR3 sequence: CASRPPGRSTDTQYF. As DNA, the CDR3 is TGTGCCAGCAGACCTCCTGGACGGAGCACAGATACGCAGTATTTT.

The rearrangement uses TRBV7-9 and TRBJ2-1; maybe TRBD2 (6 bases). Per the germline V gene, CDR1 is SEHNR and CDR2 is FQNEAQ (reference sequence). Between the trimmed V and J ends, which lost 5 bases and 4 bases, there was a span of 15 bases. The CDR3 runs to 15 residues. The CDR3 protein is CASSLAGSRYNEQFF. CDR3 bases: TGTGCCAGCAGCCTGGCGGGATCCAGATACAATGAGCAGTTCTTC.

This chain connects TRBV20-1 to TRBJ1-6, with D tentatively TRBD1 (6 bases). V lost 6 bases and J 7 bases, leaving 19 bases between the germline ends. CDR3 length: 15 residues. Looked up from germline, CDR1 is DFQATT and CDR2 is SNEGSKA (reference sequence). DNA of the CDR3: TGCAGTGCCCTCTGGGGAGGGGGGGGGAATTCACCCCTCCACTTT. Amino acids: CSALWGGGGNSPLHF.

The chain employs TRBV4-1 and TRBJ1-1, with D unresolved. With 8 bases removed from V and 0 bases from J, the gap between germline ends came to 19 bases. The germline V gene has CDR1 MGHRA and CDR2 YSYEKL. The CDR3 consists of 16 residues. The CDR3 nucleotides are TGCGCCAGCGGGATCCCGCCGGGCAGCATGAACACTGAAGCTTTCTTT. Its protein product is CASGIPPGSMNTEAFF.